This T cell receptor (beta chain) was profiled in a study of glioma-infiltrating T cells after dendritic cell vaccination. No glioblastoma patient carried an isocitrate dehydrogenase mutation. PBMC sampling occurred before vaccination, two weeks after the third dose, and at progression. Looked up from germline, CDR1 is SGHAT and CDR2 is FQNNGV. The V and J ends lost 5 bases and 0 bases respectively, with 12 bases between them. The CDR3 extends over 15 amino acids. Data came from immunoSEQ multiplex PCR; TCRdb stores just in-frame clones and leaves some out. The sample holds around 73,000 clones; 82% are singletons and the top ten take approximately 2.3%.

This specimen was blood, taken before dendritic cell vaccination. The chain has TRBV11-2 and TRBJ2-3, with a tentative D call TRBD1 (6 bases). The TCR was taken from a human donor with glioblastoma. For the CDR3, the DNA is TGTGCCAGCAGCCGTCGGGACACAAGCACAGATACGCAGTATTTT. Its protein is CASSRRDTSTDTQYF.